A selection of T cell receptor beta chains follows, all from one sample in a study of cytomegalovirus exposure and HLA in healthy donors. Only in-frame clones appear in the TCRdb table, and some are missing; sequencing was by immunoSEQ multiplex PCR. The table has 110,000 or so clones, over 65% seen once. The specimen was PBMCs. These receptors were collected from a woman in her 30s in good health and CMV-seronegative. Both conserved end residues are part of each CDR3. Fields, in order: J gene, clone size, V gene, D gene, CDR3 DNA, CDR3 protein. The D gene is left open where the match is weak. Expanded clones get a size class; other rows say once, few or many, or leave the size out.

j_call: TRBJ1-1
clone_size: once
v_call: TRBV9
d_call: TRBD1
cdr3_nt: TGTGCCAGCAGCCCAAGACAGGGGACGAACACTGAAGCTTTCTTT
cdr3_aa: CASSPRQGTNTEAFF

j_call: TRBJ2-5
clone_size: .
v_call: TRBV29-1
d_call: .
cdr3_nt: TGCAGCGTTGCGGGGGAGACCCAGTACTTC
cdr3_aa: CSVAGETQYF

j_call: TRBJ2-2
clone_size: .
v_call: TRBV7-2
d_call: TRBD1
cdr3_nt: TGTGCCAGCAGCCCGGGACAGGGGTTGTACACCGGGGAGCTGTTTTTT
cdr3_aa: CASSPGQGLYTGELFF

j_call: TRBJ2-4
clone_size: .
v_call: TRBV20-1
d_call: .
cdr3_nt: TGCAGTGCGGTCTGGGGGGACATTCAGTACTTC
cdr3_aa: CSAVWGDIQYF

j_call: TRBJ2-5
clone_size: .
v_call: TRBV29-1
d_call: TRBD1
cdr3_nt: TGCAGCGTTGAGCCGGACAGGGGACGACAAGAGACCCAGTACTTC
cdr3_aa: CSVEPDRGRQETQYF

j_call: TRBJ1-1
clone_size: .
v_call: TRBV6-6
d_call: .
cdr3_nt: TGTGCCAGCAGTTACACCGGGGGAAGTACGAACACTGAAGCTTTCTTT
cdr3_aa: CASSYTGGSTNTEAFF

j_call: TRBJ1-5
clone_size: .
v_call: TRBV10-2
d_call: TRBD1
cdr3_nt: TGCGCCAGCTCGAGACAGGGAAGTGCCAATCAGCCCCAGCATTTT
cdr3_aa: CASSRQGSANQPQHF

j_call: TRBJ1-5
clone_size: few
v_call: TRBV7-2
d_call: .
cdr3_nt: TGTGCCAGCAGCTTACGGGGGAATCAGCCCCAGCATTTT
cdr3_aa: CASSLRGNQPQHF

j_call: TRBJ2-3
clone_size: .
v_call: TRBV7-9
d_call: TRBD2
cdr3_nt: TGTGCCAGCAGCTTGGGGGGAAGCGGGGCCACAGATACGCAGTATTTT
cdr3_aa: CASSLGGSGATDTQYF

j_call: TRBJ2-1
clone_size: .
v_call: TRBV18
d_call: .
cdr3_nt: TGTGCCAGCTCCCCAAAAGGGGTGACCGGGACATTATACAATGAGCAGTTCTTC
cdr3_aa: CASSPKGVTGTLYNEQFF

j_call: TRBJ2-1
clone_size: .
v_call: TRBV6-1
d_call: .
cdr3_nt: TGTGCCAGCAGTGAATCCTGGGGTCTAGGGAGGAATGAGCAGTTCTTC
cdr3_aa: CASSESWGLGRNEQFF

j_call: TRBJ1-6
clone_size: .
v_call: TRBV4-3
d_call: .
cdr3_nt: TGCGCCAGCAGCCAAGATCTCCAGATCTATAATTCACCCCTCCACTTT
cdr3_aa: CASSQDLQIYNSPLHF

j_call: TRBJ1-2
clone_size: .
v_call: TRBV2
d_call: TRBD1
cdr3_nt: TGTGCCAGCAGTGAAGCGCGACAGGGGGTAAGGGGCTACACCTTC
cdr3_aa: CASSEARQGVRGYTF

j_call: TRBJ1-2
clone_size: .
v_call: TRBV4-1
d_call: .
cdr3_nt: TGCGCCAGCAGCCAAGGTCCGGCAGGGGACTATGGCTACACCTTC
cdr3_aa: CASSQGPAGDYGYTF

j_call: TRBJ2-1
clone_size: .
v_call: TRBV30
d_call: TRBD2
cdr3_nt: TGTGCCTGGATCTGGCCGGGGGGTTACGATGAGCAGTTCTTC
cdr3_aa: CAWIWPGGYDEQFF

j_call: TRBJ2-5
clone_size: .
v_call: TRBV11-2
d_call: TRBD1
cdr3_nt: TGTGCCAGCAGCTTAGGGACAGGGTTTGGGGAGACCCAGTACTTC
cdr3_aa: CASSLGTGFGETQYF

j_call: TRBJ2-2
clone_size: .
v_call: TRBV9
d_call: .
cdr3_nt: TGTGCCAGCAGCGTAGGACATCTAAACACCGGGGAGCTGTTTTTT
cdr3_aa: CASSVGHLNTGELFF

j_call: TRBJ1-2
clone_size: few
v_call: TRBV9
d_call: TRBD1
cdr3_nt: TGTGCCAGCAGCGTAGGGACAGGGGATGGCTACACCTTC
cdr3_aa: CASSVGTGDGYTF

j_call: TRBJ1-2
clone_size: .
v_call: TRBV18
d_call: .
cdr3_nt: TGTGCCAGCTCACCGGATCTTTCGGGAGAGTGGACAGCGGGGGGCGATGGCTACACCTTC
cdr3_aa: CASSPDLSGEWTAGGDGYTF

j_call: TRBJ1-6
clone_size: .
v_call: TRBV7-2
d_call: TRBD1
cdr3_nt: TGTGCCAGCAGGGGACAGCGAACTTATTCACCCCTCCACTTT
cdr3_aa: CASRGQRTYSPLHF

j_call: TRBJ2-3
clone_size: .
v_call: TRBV5-4
d_call: TRBD2
cdr3_nt: TGTGCCAGCAGCTTGGAGGTGAAGCGGGAGCACCCATACACAGATACGCAGTATTTT
cdr3_aa: CASSLEVKREHPYTDTQYF

j_call: TRBJ2-7
clone_size: .
v_call: TRBV5-1
d_call: TRBD2
cdr3_nt: TGCGCCAGCAGCTTGGGGCCTAGCGGGGTCGAGCAGTACTTC
cdr3_aa: CASSLGPSGVEQYF

j_call: TRBJ1-5
clone_size: .
v_call: TRBV21-1
d_call: .
cdr3_nt: TGTGCCAGCAGCTTGCGGACAGGGACGAGCAATCAGCCCCAGCATTTT
cdr3_aa: CASSLRTGTSNQPQHF

j_call: TRBJ2-1
clone_size: .
v_call: TRBV5-1
d_call: .
cdr3_nt: TGCGCCAGCCGGATCGATAGCGATGAGCAGTTCTTC
cdr3_aa: CASRIDSDEQFF

j_call: TRBJ1-3
clone_size: .
v_call: TRBV4-3
d_call: .
cdr3_nt: TGCGCCAGCAGCCTCCTCGACACCTCTGGAAACACCATATATTTT
cdr3_aa: CASSLLDTSGNTIYF

j_call: TRBJ2-1
clone_size: few
v_call: TRBV19
d_call: .
cdr3_nt: TGTGCCAGTAGTGAATACAGGGTAGTACCCTACAATGAGCAGTTCTTC
cdr3_aa: CASSEYRVVPYNEQFF

j_call: TRBJ1-1
clone_size: .
v_call: TRBV7-9
d_call: .
cdr3_nt: TGTGCCAGCAGCTCCGCCCGCGGGGGGGCGACTGAAGCTTTCTTT
cdr3_aa: CASSSARGGATEAFF

j_call: TRBJ1-1
clone_size: .
v_call: TRBV6-1
d_call: .
cdr3_nt: TGTGCCAGCAGTGGACCCCTTCGGGGCACTGAAGCTTTCTTT
cdr3_aa: CASSGPLRGTEAFF

j_call: TRBJ1-2
clone_size: .
v_call: TRBV13
d_call: .
cdr3_nt: TGTGCCAGCAGCTTAGAGGGTCAGGGGACTAACTATGGCTACACCTTC
cdr3_aa: CASSLEGQGTNYGYTF

j_call: TRBJ2-2
clone_size: once
v_call: TRBV9
d_call: TRBD1
cdr3_nt: TGTGCCAGCGCGACCTCGTCCAGGGGGCACAGCACCGGGGAGCTGTTTTTT
cdr3_aa: CASATSSRGHSTGELFF

j_call: TRBJ2-1
clone_size: many
v_call: TRBV30
d_call: .
cdr3_nt: TGTGCCTGGAGTGTACCGGGGAGTGGGGAGCAGTTCTTC
cdr3_aa: CAWSVPGSGEQFF

j_call: TRBJ2-2
clone_size: .
v_call: TRBV7-3
d_call: TRBD1
cdr3_nt: TGTGCCAGCAGCTTAGGGACAGACCAGACCGGGGAGCTGTTTTTT
cdr3_aa: CASSLGTDQTGELFF

j_call: TRBJ1-2
clone_size: few
v_call: TRBV5-1
d_call: .
cdr3_nt: TGCGCCAGCAGCTTGGGGCAGGGCCTTGGTGGCTACACCTTC
cdr3_aa: CASSLGQGLGGYTF

j_call: TRBJ1-2
clone_size: .
v_call: TRBV2
d_call: TRBD1
cdr3_nt: TGTGCCAGCACCGGAGGAGGCCAGGGGGCCTATGGCTACACCTTC
cdr3_aa: CASTGGGQGAYGYTF

j_call: TRBJ1-2
clone_size: .
v_call: TRBV9
d_call: TRBD1
cdr3_nt: TGTGCCAGCAGCGTAGTAGGGACAGGGTATAACTATGGCTACACCTTC
cdr3_aa: CASSVVGTGYNYGYTF

j_call: TRBJ2-1
clone_size: .
v_call: TRBV7-2
d_call: TRBD2
cdr3_nt: TGTGCCAGCAGCTTAGATCGGGGGGGCGTTGAGCAGTTCTTC
cdr3_aa: CASSLDRGGVEQFF

j_call: TRBJ2-7
clone_size: .
v_call: TRBV5-1
d_call: TRBD1
cdr3_nt: TGCGCCAGCAGCTTGGCCCCGGGACAGGGTATGGGAGAGCAGTACTTC
cdr3_aa: CASSLAPGQGMGEQYF

j_call: TRBJ2-7
clone_size: once
v_call: TRBV7-8
d_call: TRBD1
cdr3_nt: TGTGCCAGCAGTCCCGGGACAGCTAAAACTTACGAGCAGTACTTC
cdr3_aa: CASSPGTAKTYEQYF